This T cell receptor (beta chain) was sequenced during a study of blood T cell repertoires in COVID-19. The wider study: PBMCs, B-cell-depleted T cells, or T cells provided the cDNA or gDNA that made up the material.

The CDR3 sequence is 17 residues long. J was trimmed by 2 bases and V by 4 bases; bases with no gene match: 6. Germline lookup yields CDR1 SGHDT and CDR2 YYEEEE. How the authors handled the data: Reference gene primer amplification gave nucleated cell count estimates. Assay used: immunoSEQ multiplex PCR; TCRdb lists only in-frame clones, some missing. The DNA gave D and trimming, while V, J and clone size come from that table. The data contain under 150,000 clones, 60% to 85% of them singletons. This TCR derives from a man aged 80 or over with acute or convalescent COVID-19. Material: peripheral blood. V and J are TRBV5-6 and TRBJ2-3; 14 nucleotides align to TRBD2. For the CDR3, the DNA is TGTGCCAGCAGCAAGGTGACTAGCGGGGGGGTCACAGATACGCAGTATTTT. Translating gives CASSKVTSGGVTDTQYF.